A selection of T cell receptor beta chains follows, all from one sample in a study of cytomegalovirus exposure and HLA in healthy donors. Measured with immunoSEQ multiplex PCR; TCRdb has only the in-frame clones, and not every one. The sample has 50,000 to 60,000 clones, approximately 70% seen once. Sequencing input: PBMCs. These receptors came from a young man in good health and CMV-seronegative. CDR3s include the opening cysteine and the closing phenylalanine or tryptophan. The D gene is left open where the match is weak. Clone size is given for some rows only: seen once, a few or many times, or a class if the clone is expanded.

d_gene	j_gene	abundance	v_gene	CDR3aa	CDR3nt
-	TRBJ1-2	-	TRBV2	CASSSRGYTF	TGTGCCAGCTCCTCTCGTGGCTACACCTTC
-	TRBJ1-2	-	TRBV4-3	CASSHNSFYGYTF	TGCGCCAGCAGCCATAACAGCTTCTATGGCTACACCTTC
TRBD1	TRBJ1-1	-	TRBV2	CASRTGWNTEAFF	TGTGCCAGCAGGACAGGGTGGAACACTGAAGCTTTCTTT
-	TRBJ1-6	-	TRBV30	CAWRRQSLHF	TGTGCCTGGCGAAGACAGTCACTCCACTTT
-	TRBJ1-4	-	TRBV28	CASSYRVTNEKLFF	TGTGCCAGCAGTTACAGGGTAACTAATGAAAAACTGTTTTTT
TRBD1	TRBJ1-5	-	TRBV2	CASTIRQGNQPQHF	TGTGCCAGCACAATCCGACAGGGGAATCAGCCCCAGCATTTT
TRBD1	TRBJ2-5	-	TRBV15	CATRVGTGDRTQYF	TGTGCCACCAGAGTTGGAACAGGGGATAGGACCCAGTACTTC
-	TRBJ2-5	few	TRBV6-5	CASSRPGVETQYF	TGTGCCAGTTCGCGTCCAGGGGTAGAGACCCAGTACTTC
TRBD2	TRBJ2-2	-	TRBV2	CASRLTGTSGVNTGELFF	TGTGCCAGCAGGCTTACCGGGACTAGCGGGGTAAACACCGGGGAGCTGTTTTTT
-	TRBJ2-2	-	TRBV7-7	CASSLAGDGELFF	TGTGCCAGCAGCTTAGCGGGAGACGGGGAGCTGTTTTTT
-	TRBJ1-2	-	TRBV9	CASSPGTGNYGYTF	TGTGCCAGCAGCCCGGGTACGGGGAACTATGGCTACACCTTC
TRBD2	TRBJ2-1	-	TRBV5-1	CASSPATSGLGEQFF	TGCGCCAGCAGCCCCGCGACTAGCGGTCTAGGGGAGCAGTTCTTC
-	TRBJ2-7	once	TRBV11-2	CASSLGHYEQYF	TGTGCCAGCAGCTTAGGGCACTACGAGCAGTACTTC
TRBD2	TRBJ2-1	-	TRBV6-5	CASLSGRADEQFF	TGTGCCAGTTTGAGCGGGAGGGCTGATGAGCAGTTCTTC
TRBD2	TRBJ2-7	-	TRBV4-3	CASSQEGTSGRVYEQYF	TGCGCCAGCAGCCAAGAAGGGACTAGCGGGAGGGTTTACGAGCAGTACTTC
-	TRBJ2-1	-	TRBV6-4	CASRADSFFPYNEQFF	TGTGCCAGCAGGGCCGACTCATTTTTCCCCTACAATGAGCAGTTCTTC
-	TRBJ2-7	-	TRBV11-2	CASSLGGASLYF	TGTGCCAGCAGCCTTGGGGGGGCATCACTGTACTTC
-	TRBJ1-4	-	TRBV6-5	CASSYSHNEKLFF	TGTGCCAGCAGTTACTCACATAATGAAAAACTGTTTTTT
-	TRBJ2-7	-	TRBV28	CASSFTFGEQYF	TGTGCCAGCAGTTTCACTTTTGGCGAGCAGTACTTC
-	TRBJ1-2	few	TRBV29-1	CSPGGYTF	TGCAGCCCCGGGGGCTACACCTTC
TRBD2	TRBJ2-3	-	TRBV19	CASRVAGGPTDTQYF	TGTGCCAGTAGGGTAGCGGGAGGGCCGACAGATACGCAGTATTTT
TRBD1	TRBJ1-6	-	TRBV7-2	CASSSTGLSPLHF	TGTGCCAGCAGCTCGACAGGGCTTTCACCCCTCCACTTT
-	TRBJ2-7	-	TRBV7-3	CASSRTASYEQYF	TGTGCCAGCAGCCGGACTGCTTCCTACGAGCAGTACTTC
TRBD1	TRBJ2-7	-	TRBV10-3	CAILLPDRGEQYF	TGTGCCATCCTCCTTCCCGACAGGGGCGAGCAGTACTTC
-	TRBJ1-3	few	TRBV19	CASSRTTGNTIYF	TGTGCCAGTAGCCGGACAACTGGAAACACCATATATTTT
TRBD2	TRBJ2-7	-	TRBV4-1	CASSHLAGAYEQYF	TGCGCCAGCAGCCATCTAGCGGGAGCCTACGAGCAGTACTTC
-	TRBJ2-7	-	TRBV18	CASSPLGGGYEQYF	TGTGCCAGCTCACCACTAGGTGGAGGTTACGAGCAGTACTTC
-	TRBJ1-5	-	TRBV28	CASSLGLIGDQPQHF	TGTGCCAGCAGCCTTGGGCTAATCGGGGATCAGCCCCAGCATTTT
TRBD1	TRBJ2-3	-	TRBV23-1	CASLRTGDNTDTQYF	TGCGCCAGCCTGAGGACAGGGGATAACACAGATACGCAGTATTTT
TRBD1	TRBJ1-1	-	TRBV6-5	CASRVQGATEAFF	TGTGCCAGCAGGGTCCAGGGGGCCACTGAAGCTTTCTTT
-	TRBJ2-2	-	TRBV2	CATSRGPTNTGELFF	TGTGCCACTTCCCGTGGGCCGACGAACACCGGGGAGCTGTTTTTT
-	TRBJ1-2	-	TRBV27	CASTTAGAYGYTF	TGTGCCAGCACCACGGCGGGGGCCTATGGCTACACCTTC
-	TRBJ1-5	once	TRBV15	CATSRDRQAHQPQHF	TGTGCCACCAGCAGAGATAGACAGGCCCATCAGCCCCAGCATTTT
-	TRBJ1-5	-	TRBV15	CATSREHSADQPQHF	TGTGCCACCAGCAGAGAACATTCAGCGGATCAGCCCCAGCATTTT
-	TRBJ2-7	-	TRBV28	CASSSYGGSYEQYF	TGTGCCAGCAGTTCCTATGGGGGGTCCTACGAGCAGTACTTC
TRBD1	TRBJ1-2	-	TRBV6-4	CASSGQGYYGYTF	TGTGCCAGCAGCGGACAGGGATACTATGGCTACACCTTC
TRBD1	TRBJ2-7	-	TRBV27	CASTQAGTGPYEQYF	TGTGCCAGCACACAAGCCGGGACAGGGCCCTACGAGCAGTACTTC
-	TRBJ1-4	-	TRBV7-2	CASSFRGATNEKLFF	TGTGCCAGCAGTTTTAGAGGTGCAACTAATGAAAAACTGTTTTTT
TRBD2	TRBJ2-7	-	TRBV14	CASSHGAGGPYEQYF	TGTGCCAGCAGCCATGGAGCGGGAGGGCCCTACGAGCAGTACTTC
TRBD1	TRBJ1-1	few	TRBV29-1	CSVEEAGQGRQNTEAFF	TGCAGCGTTGAAGAGGCGGGACAGGGAAGGCAGAACACTGAAGCTTTCTTT
-	TRBJ1-1	-	TRBV4-3	CASSPGHQNTEAFF	TGCGCCAGCAGCCCGGGACATCAGAACACTGAAGCTTTCTTT
-	TRBJ2-5	-	TRBV30	CAWADREDQYF	TGTGCCTGGGCTGACAGAGAGGACCAGTACTTC
TRBD1	TRBJ2-7	-	TRBV11-2	CASSFDGQVSYEQYF	TGTGCCAGCAGCTTTGATGGACAGGTCTCCTACGAGCAGTACTTC
-	TRBJ1-2	few	TRBV27	CASSSRGYGYTF	TGTGCCAGCAGTTCCAGGGGTTATGGCTACACCTTC
TRBD1	TRBJ1-5	-	TRBV19	CASSTAGTGSASAQHF	TGTGCCAGTAGTACCGCCGGGACAGGGTCCGCATCAGCCCAGCATTTT
TRBD1	TRBJ1-1	-	TRBV9	CASSAPGTGLAEAFF	TGTGCCAGCAGCGCCCCCGGGACAGGGTTAGCTGAAGCTTTCTTT
-	TRBJ1-5	-	TRBV30	CAWSPTGRGNQPQHF	TGTGCCTGGAGTCCCACAGGGAGAGGGAATCAGCCCCAGCATTTT
TRBD2	TRBJ2-5	few	TRBV28	CASSGLAGGDSQETQYF	TGTGCCAGCAGCGGACTAGCGGGGGGGGATAGCCAAGAGACCCAGTACTTC
-	TRBJ2-7	few	TRBV4-3	CASSHLSQGLKYF	TGCGCCAGCAGCCACTTGTCACAGGGTTTGAAGTACTTC
TRBD2	TRBJ2-1	-	TRBV6-4	CASSGTSGGYNEQFF	TGTGCCAGCAGTGGGACTAGCGGGGGCTACAATGAGCAGTTCTTC
-	TRBJ2-2	-	TRBV14	CASSQDLPGPAGELFF	TGTGCCAGCAGCCAAGATTTACCGGGTCCAGCCGGGGAGCTGTTTTTT
-	TRBJ1-6	-	TRBV7-8	CASSSPDRGSPLHF	TGTGCCAGCAGCTCTCCGGACAGAGGATCACCCCTCCACTTT
TRBD2	TRBJ2-3	few	TRBV5-1	CASSAGLGPTDTQYF	TGCGCCAGCAGCGCAGGACTAGGCCCCACAGATACGCAGTATTTT